This TCR beta chain was identified during a study of T cells after yellow fever vaccination. Study-wide background: Fractions low in cell number were prepared with SMART-Seq v4 Ultra Low Input.

This clonotype occurred a few times. The antigen is undetermined. Study-wide results and caveats: Weaker, the secondary response peaked sooner, at day 5 versus 15. In post-booster samples, most primary-vaccination clones reappeared (about 95% CD4, 70% to 90% CD8).

V lost 1 base and J lost 5; bases outside the gene matches: 11. Germline CDR1 and CDR2: SGHVS and FNYEAQ. The CDR3 is 16 residues long. As TCR cDNA was made by 5'RACE template switching, a universal primer site and UMIs were added. Using its own MiXCR run on the 5' RACE reads, TCRdb lists one record per CDR3 protein. The data contain 400,000 to 450,000 distinct CDR3 sequences, approximately 18% of them singletons. This sequence originates from a man aged 18-30 years who received the YFV17D yellow fever vaccine. The sequenced sample was PBMCs, obtained before the yellow fever booster vaccination. V usage is TRBV7-6 and J usage is TRBJ2-7, with 7 positions matching TRBD1. The CDR3 is CASSLGPRTGANEQYF. The CDR3 nucleotides read TGTGCCAGCAGCTTAGGGCCCCGGACAGGCGCGAACGAGCAGTACTTC.